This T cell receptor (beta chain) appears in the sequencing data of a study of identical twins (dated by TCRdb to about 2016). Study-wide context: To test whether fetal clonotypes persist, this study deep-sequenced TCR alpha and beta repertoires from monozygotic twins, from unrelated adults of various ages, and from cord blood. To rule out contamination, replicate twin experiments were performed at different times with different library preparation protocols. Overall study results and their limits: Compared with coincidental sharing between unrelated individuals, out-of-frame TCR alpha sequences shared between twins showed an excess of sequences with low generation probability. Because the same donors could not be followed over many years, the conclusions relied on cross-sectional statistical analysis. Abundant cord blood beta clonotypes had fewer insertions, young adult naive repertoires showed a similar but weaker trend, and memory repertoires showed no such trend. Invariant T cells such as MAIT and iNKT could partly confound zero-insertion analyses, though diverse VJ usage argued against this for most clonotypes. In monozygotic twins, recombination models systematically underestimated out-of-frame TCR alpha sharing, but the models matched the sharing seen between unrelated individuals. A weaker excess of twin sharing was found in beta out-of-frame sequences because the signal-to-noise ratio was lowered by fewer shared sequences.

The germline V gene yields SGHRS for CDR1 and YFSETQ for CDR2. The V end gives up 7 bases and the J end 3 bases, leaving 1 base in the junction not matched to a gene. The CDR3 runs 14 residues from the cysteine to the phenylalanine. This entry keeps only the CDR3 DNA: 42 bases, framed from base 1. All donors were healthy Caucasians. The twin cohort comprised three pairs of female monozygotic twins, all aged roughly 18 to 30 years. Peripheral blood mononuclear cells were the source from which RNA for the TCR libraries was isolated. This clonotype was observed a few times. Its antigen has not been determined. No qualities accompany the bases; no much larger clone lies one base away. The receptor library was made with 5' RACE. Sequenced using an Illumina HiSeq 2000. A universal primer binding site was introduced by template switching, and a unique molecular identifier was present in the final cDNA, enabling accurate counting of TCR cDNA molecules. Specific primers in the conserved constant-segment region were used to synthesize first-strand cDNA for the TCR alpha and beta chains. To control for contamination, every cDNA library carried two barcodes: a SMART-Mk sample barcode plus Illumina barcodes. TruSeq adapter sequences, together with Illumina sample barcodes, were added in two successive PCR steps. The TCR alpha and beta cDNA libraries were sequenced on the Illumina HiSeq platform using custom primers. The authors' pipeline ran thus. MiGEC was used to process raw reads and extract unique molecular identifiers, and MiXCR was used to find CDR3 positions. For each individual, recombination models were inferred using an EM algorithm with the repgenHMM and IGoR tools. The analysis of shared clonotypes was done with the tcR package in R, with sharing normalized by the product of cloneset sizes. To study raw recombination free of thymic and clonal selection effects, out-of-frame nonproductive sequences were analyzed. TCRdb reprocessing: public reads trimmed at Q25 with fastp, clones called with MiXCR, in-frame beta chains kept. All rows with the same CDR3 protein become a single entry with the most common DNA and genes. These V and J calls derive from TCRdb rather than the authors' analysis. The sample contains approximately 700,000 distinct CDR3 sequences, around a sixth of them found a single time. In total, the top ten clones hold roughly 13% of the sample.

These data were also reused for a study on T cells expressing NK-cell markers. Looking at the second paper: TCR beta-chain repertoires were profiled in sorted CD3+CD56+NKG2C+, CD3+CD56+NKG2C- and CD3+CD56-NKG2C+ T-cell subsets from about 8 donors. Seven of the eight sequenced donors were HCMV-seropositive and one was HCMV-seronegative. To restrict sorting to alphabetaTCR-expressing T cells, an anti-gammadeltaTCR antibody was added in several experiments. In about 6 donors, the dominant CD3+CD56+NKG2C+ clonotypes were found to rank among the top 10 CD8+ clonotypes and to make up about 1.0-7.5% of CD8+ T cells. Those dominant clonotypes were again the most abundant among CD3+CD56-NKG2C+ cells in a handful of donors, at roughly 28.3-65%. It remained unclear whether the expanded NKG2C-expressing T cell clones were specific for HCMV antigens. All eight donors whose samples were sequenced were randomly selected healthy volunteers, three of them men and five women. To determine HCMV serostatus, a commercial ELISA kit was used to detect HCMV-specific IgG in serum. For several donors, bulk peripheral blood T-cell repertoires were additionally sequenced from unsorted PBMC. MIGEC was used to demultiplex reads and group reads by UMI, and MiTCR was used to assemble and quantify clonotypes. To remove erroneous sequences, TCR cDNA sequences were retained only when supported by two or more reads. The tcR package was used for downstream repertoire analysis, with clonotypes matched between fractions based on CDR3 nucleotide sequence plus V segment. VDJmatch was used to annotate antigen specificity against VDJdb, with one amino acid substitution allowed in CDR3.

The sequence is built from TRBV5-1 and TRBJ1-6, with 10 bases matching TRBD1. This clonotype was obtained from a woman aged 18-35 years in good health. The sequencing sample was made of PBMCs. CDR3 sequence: CASGQGDYNSPLHF. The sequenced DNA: TGCGCCAGCGGACAGGGGGACTATAATTCACCCCTCCACTTT.